One sample yielded the 3 T cell receptor beta chains listed below, sequenced in a study of human T cells and chemical hapten exposure. Using its own MiXCR run on the 5' RACE reads, TCRdb lists one record per CDR3 protein. This table has tens of thousands of distinct CDR3 sequences, roughly 8% appearing once. Extraction of total RNA was performed on unfractionated whole blood. Every receptor here comes from a male donor in good health.

The table lists this clonotype with a few counts. V is TRBV5-6 and J is TRBJ2-3; 13 bases are shared with TRBD2. The germline V gene encodes CDR1 SGHDT and CDR2 YYEEEE. The CDR3 is 19 amino acids. The J segment lost 1 base and the V segment lost 2 bases, leaving 10 bases of the junction unmatched. CDR3 nucleotide sequence: TGTGCCAGCAGCTTTCCCTGGACTAGCGGGAGAAAAGGCACAGATACGCAGTATTTT. Translation: CASSFPWTSGRKGTDTQYF.

This clonotype was counted many times. The genes are TRBV20-1 and TRBJ2-7, with D hard to call. Germline values: CDR1 DFQATT, CDR2 SNEGSKA (reference sequence). The CDR3 loop spans 14 amino acids. The V end lost 0 bases, the J end lost 0 bases, and 9 bases lay between the germline ends. The CDR3 region is CSARDDQDSYEQYF. In nucleotides, the CDR3 is TGCAGTGCTAGAGATGATCAGGACTCCTACGAGCAGTACTTC.

The chain carries TRBV6-2 or TRBV6-3 and TRBJ1-1, with a tentative D call TRBD1 (5 bases). The CDR3 has 13 amino acids. Germline CDR1 is MNHEY and CDR2 is SVGEGT. Trimming stripped 7 bases from V and 1 base from J, with 10 bases between. Here the CDR3 reads CASNLQENTEAFF. In nucleotides, the CDR3 is TGTGCCAGCAATCTACAGGAGAACACTGAAGCTTTCTTT.